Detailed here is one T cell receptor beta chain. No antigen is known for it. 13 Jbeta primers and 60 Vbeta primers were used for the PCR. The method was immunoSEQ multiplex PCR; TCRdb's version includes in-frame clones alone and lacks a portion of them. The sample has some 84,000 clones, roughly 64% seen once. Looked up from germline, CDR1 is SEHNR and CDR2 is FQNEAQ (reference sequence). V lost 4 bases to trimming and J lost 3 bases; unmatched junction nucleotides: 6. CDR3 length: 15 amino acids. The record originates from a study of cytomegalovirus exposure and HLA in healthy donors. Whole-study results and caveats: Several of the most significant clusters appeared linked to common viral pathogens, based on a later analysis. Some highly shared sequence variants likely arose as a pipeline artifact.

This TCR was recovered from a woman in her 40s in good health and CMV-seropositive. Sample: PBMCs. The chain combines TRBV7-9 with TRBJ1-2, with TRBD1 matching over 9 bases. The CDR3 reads CASSSGQGLYYGYTF. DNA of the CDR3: TGTGCCAGCAGCTCAGGACAGGGGTTATACTATGGCTACACCTTC.